This passage covers 18 T cell receptor beta chains from one sample sequenced in a study of blood T cell repertoires in COVID-19 (dated by TCRdb to 2019 to 2021). The library was obtained by the immunoSEQ multiplex PCR assay. Sourced from immuneACCESS, this table was stored by TCRdb with only in-frame sequences that have V and J called. A share of the clones is absent; for the studies checked, an unresolved V gene accounts for under half, and the remainder has no known explanation. Present in this sample are fewer than 200,000 clones, roughly 79% of which were seen just once. Approximately 12% of the sample lies in the top ten. The sample taken for sequencing was peripheral blood. These receptors were collected from a woman of 80 years or more with COVID-19, enrolled during active disease.

The J gene is TRBJ1-4, the V gene TRBV9; 9 nucleotides match TRBD1. CDR3 length: 15 residues. The ends lost 2 bases at V and 3 bases at J; junction bases unmatched: 2. Germline V lookup: CDR1 SGDLS, CDR2 YYNGEE. The DNA of the CDR3 is TGTGCCAGCAGCGTCGGGACAGGGCCTAATGAAAAACTGTTTTTT. As protein: CASSVGTGPNEKLFF.

The CDR3 loop is CASSLDGRGGNNEQFF. CDR3 coding DNA: TGTGCCAGCAGCTTAGATGGACGGGGGGGAAACAATGAGCAGTTCTTC. The V and J genes are TRBV11-3 and TRBJ2-1, with 8 bases lining up with TRBD2. Germline assignment: CDR1 SGHNT and CDR2 YENEEA. V shed 0 bases and J 5 bases; nucleotides not matched to a gene: 6. The CDR3 extends over 16 amino acids. Drawing the rest from reference TRBV11-3 and TRBJ2-1, the complete variable domain is EAGVVQSPRYKIIEKKQPVAFWCNPISGHNTLYWYLQNLGQGPELLIRYENEEAVDDSQLPKDRFSAERLKGVDSTLKIQPAELGDSAVYLCASSLDGRGGNNEQFFGPGTRLTVL.

This sequence joins TRBV6-5 and TRBJ1-3; no reliable D call. Trimming left V 6 bases short and J 6 bases short, with 15 bases between. Germline V gene data show CDR1 as MNHEY and CDR2 as SVGAGI. CDR3 length equals 14 residues. The CDR3 bases are TGTGCCAGCAGGTCATTAGCCATAACAAACACCATATATTTT. It is translated as CASRSLAITNTIYF.

The chain recombines TRBV2 with TRBJ2-4, with D possibly being TRBD1 (6 bases). V lost 5 bases and J 3 bases, leaving 11 bases between the germline ends. The CDR3 length is 14 residues. Germline CDR1 reads SNHLY; CDR2 reads FYNNEI. CDR3 coding DNA: TGTGCCAGCAGTCCAGGGGTGGGCAAAAACATTCAGTACTTC. Its protein is CASSPGVGKNIQYF.

The V gene is TRBV9, the J gene TRBJ1-1; the match to TRBD1 covers 9 bases. This CDR3 contains 15 residues. In germline, CDR1 is SGDLS, CDR2 YYNGEE. After removal of 0 bases from V and 9 bases from J, the junction contained 9 bases not matched to a gene. CDR3 sequence reads: CASSVEGQGMSQAFF. CDR3 DNA: TGTGCCAGCAGCGTAGAAGGACAGGGGATGTCGCAAGCTTTCTTT.

The table lists this clone with a count of one. This chain joins TRBV19 and TRBJ1-3; D is unclear. CDR3 length equals 11 residues. With 6 bases removed from V and 4 bases from J, the gap between germline ends came to 4 bases. Germline V gene data show CDR1 as LNHDA and CDR2 as SQIVND (reference sequence). The CDR3 sequence is CASRAGNTIYF. Written as DNA, the CDR3 is TGTGCCAGTAGAGCCGGAAACACCATATATTTT.

This chain joins TRBV28 and TRBJ2-2; D may be TRBD2 (6 bases). Germline loops: CDR1 MDHEN, CDR2 SYDVKM. There are 14 residues in the CDR3. Between the trimmed V and J ends, which lost 6 bases and 4 bases, there was a span of 12 bases. CDR3 protein: CASRPGLITGELFF. In DNA, the CDR3 is TGTGCCAGCAGGCCGGGACTTATCACCGGGGAGCTGTTTTTT.

This rearrangement joins TRBV28 to TRBJ2-3; 7 nucleotides align to TRBD1. Trimming at V came to 8 bases and at J to 3 bases, leaving 14 bases not matched to a gene. The CDR3 runs to 16 residues. In germline, CDR1 is MDHEN, CDR2 SYDVKM. The DNA of the CDR3 is TGTGCCAGCGGAACAACCGACAGGGTTGGAACAGATACGCAGTATTTT. Translated: CASGTTDRVGTDTQYF.

The V gene is TRBV6-5, the J gene TRBJ1-3, with 9 bases matching TRBD1. The CDR3 runs 14 residues. The V gene end was trimmed by 1 base and the J gene end by 7 bases; junction bases not matched to a gene: 2. Germline CDR1 and CDR2: MNHEY and SVGAGI. The CDR3 protein is CASSYLGQGNTIYF. The CDR3 DNA is TGTGCCAGCAGTTACTTAGGACAGGGGAACACCATATATTTT.

V and J are TRBV9 and TRBJ2-5; 9 bases fit TRBD1. Losses at the gene ends were 3 bases for V and 7 bases for J; bases not matched to a gene: 7. The CDR3 loop spans 14 amino acids. CDR1 is SGDLS and CDR2 is YYNGEE in the germline V gene. For the CDR3, the DNA is TGTGCCAGCAGCGCACAACAGGGGGCGGGGACCCAGTACTTC. Its translation: CASSAQQGAGTQYF.

The sample holds a few counts of this clone. The rearrangement links TRBV5-5 to TRBJ1-1, with D possibly being TRBD1 (6 bases). V was cut by 4 bases and J by 1 base, with 11 bases left in between. The CDR3 is 14 amino acids. CDR1 is SGHKS and CDR2 is YYEKEE in the germline V gene (reference sequence). The CDR3 sequence: CASSSTGRNTEAFF. The DNA of the CDR3 is TGTGCCAGCAGCAGTACAGGGCGGAACACTGAAGCTTTCTTT.

The CDR3 reads CASSLDGITEAFF. CDR3 coding DNA: TGTGCCAGCAGCTTAGACGGTATCACTGAAGCTTTCTTT. This chain links TRBV7-8 with TRBJ1-1; D unresolved. CDR3 length: 13 amino acids. Germline lookup yields CDR1 SGHVS and CDR2 FQNEAQ. Trimming removed 1 base at V and 4 bases at J, with 7 bases between. Full variable domain (missing parts from reference TRBV7-8 and TRBJ1-1): GAGVSQSPRYKVAKRGQDVALRCDPISGHVSLFWYQQALGQGPEFLTYFQNEAQLDKSGLPSDRFFAERPEGSVSTLKIQRTQQEDSAVYLCASSLDGITEAFFGQGTRLTVV.

V and J are TRBV5-1 and TRBJ1-2; weak D call: TRBD1 (6 bases). The CDR3 loop spans 14 amino acids. CDR1 is SGHRS and CDR2 is YFSETQ in the germline V gene. V was clipped by 0 bases and J by 8 bases, with 14 bases between them. The CDR3 DNA reads as TGCGCCAGCAGCTTGGGGTACAGGGATCCGGGCTACACCTTC. Translation: CASSLGYRDPGYTF.

This rearrangement joins TRBV4-1 to TRBJ2-1, with TRBD1 matching 8 bases. Trimming at V came to 1 base and at J to 3 bases, leaving 5 bases not matched to a gene. From germline, CDR1 is MGHRA and CDR2 YSYEKL. The CDR3 has 16 residues. In DNA, the CDR3 is TGCGCCAGCAGCCAAGGACCAGGGGGCGGCTACAATGAGCAGTTCTTC. As protein: CASSQGPGGGYNEQFF.

This clone showed up just a few times. The J gene is TRBJ2-2, the V gene TRBV4-1; 9 bases match TRBD1. Germline V gives CDR1 MGHRA, CDR2 YSYEKL. V shed 4 bases, J shed 4 bases, and the junction held 4 bases outside the gene matches. This CDR3 is built from 15 residues. The CDR3 here is CASSPGTGLTGELFF. CDR3 bases: TGCGCCAGCAGCCCCGGGACAGGGCTCACCGGGGAGCTGTTTTTT.

The J gene is TRBJ1-4, the V gene TRBV19; D not certain. The CDR3 has 16 amino acids. Trimming cost V 4 bases and J 8 bases, with 20 bases left between them. The germline gives CDR1 LNHDA, CDR2 SQIVND (reference sequence). The CDR3 DNA reads TGTGCCAGTAGTACTCCGGGCCGAGGGCTTGGCGAAAAACTGTTTTTT. It codes for CASSTPGRGLGEKLFF.

The V and J genes are TRBV18 and TRBJ2-7, with D hard to call. CDR3 size: 13 residues. The germline V gene encodes CDR1 KGHSH and CDR2 LQKENI. V lost 2 bases, J lost 1 base, and 6 bases lay in between. CDR3 in amino acids: CASSPYNSYEQYF. The DNA for the CDR3 is TGTGCCAGCTCACCATACAATTCCTACGAGCAGTACTTC.

The chain recombines TRBV27 with TRBJ2-1; TRBD2 matches at 8 bases. The germline V gene encodes CDR1 MNHEY and CDR2 SMNVEV (reference sequence). CDR3 length: 16 amino acids. J lost 11 bases, V lost 7 bases, and 19 bases had no gene match. The CDR3 is CASTQNVRTSTIKQFF. CDR3 in DNA: TGTGCCAGCACTCAAAATGTCCGGACTAGCACCATCAAGCAGTTCTTC.